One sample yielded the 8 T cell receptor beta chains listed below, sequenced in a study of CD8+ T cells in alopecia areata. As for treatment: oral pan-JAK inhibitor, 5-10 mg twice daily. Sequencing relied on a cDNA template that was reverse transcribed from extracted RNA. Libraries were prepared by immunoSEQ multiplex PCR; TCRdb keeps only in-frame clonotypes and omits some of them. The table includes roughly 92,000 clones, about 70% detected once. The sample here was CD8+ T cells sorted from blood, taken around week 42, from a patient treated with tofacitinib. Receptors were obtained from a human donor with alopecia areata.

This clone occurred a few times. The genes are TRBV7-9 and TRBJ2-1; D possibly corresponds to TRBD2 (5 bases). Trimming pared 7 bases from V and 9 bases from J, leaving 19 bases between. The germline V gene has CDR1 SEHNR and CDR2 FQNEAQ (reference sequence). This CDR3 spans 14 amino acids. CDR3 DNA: TGTGCCAGCATCCCGGAGAGCGGTCCCCCTGAGCAGTTCTTC. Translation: CASIPESGPPEQFF.

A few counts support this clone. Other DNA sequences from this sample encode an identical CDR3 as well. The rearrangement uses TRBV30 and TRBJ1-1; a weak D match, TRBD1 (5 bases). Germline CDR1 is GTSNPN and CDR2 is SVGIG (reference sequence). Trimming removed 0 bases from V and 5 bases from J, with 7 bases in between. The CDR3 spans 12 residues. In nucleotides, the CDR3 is TGTGCCTGGAGTGTTGGGGGTACTGAAGCTTTCTTT. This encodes CAWSVGGTEAFF.

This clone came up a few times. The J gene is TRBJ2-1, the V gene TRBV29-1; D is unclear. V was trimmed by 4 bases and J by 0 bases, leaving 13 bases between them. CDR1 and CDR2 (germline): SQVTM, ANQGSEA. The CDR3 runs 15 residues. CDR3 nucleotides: TGCAGCGTTGTATTGGCAGGCAGCTCCTACAATGAGCAGTTCTTC. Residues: CSVVLAGSSYNEQFF.

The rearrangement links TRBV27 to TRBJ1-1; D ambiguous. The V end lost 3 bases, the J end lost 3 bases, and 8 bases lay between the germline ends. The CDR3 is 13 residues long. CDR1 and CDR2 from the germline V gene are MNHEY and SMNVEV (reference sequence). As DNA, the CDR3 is TGTGCCAGCAGTTTGGATCCGTACACTGAAGCTTTCTTT. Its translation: CASSLDPYTEAFF.

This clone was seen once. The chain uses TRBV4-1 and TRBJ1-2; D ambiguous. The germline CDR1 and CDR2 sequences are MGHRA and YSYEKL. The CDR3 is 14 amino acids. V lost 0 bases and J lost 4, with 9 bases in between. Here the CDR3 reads CASSQDSGTYGYTF. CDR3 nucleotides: TGCGCCAGCAGCCAAGATTCAGGAACCTATGGCTACACCTTC.

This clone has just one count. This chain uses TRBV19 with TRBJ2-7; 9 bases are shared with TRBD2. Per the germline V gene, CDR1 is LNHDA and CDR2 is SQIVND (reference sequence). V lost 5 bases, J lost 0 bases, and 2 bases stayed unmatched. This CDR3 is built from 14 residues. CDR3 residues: CASSGAGGSYEQYF. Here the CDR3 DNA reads TGTGCCAGTAGTGGAGCGGGGGGCTCCTACGAGCAGTACTTC.

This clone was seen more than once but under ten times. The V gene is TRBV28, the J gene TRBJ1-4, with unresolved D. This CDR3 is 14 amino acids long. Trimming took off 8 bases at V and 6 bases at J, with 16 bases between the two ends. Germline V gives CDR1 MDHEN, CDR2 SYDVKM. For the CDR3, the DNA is TGTGCCAGCCAAGTAGAGCAAGCCCATGAAAAACTGTTTTTT. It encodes CASQVEQAHEKLFF.

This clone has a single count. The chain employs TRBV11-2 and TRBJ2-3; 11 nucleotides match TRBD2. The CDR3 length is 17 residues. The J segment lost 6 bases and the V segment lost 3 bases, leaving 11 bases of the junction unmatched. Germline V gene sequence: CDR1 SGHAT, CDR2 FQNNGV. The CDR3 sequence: CASSFRLSSGGSDTQYF. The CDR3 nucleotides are TGTGCCAGCAGCTTTCGCTTGTCTAGCGGGGGGTCCGATACGCAGTATTTT.